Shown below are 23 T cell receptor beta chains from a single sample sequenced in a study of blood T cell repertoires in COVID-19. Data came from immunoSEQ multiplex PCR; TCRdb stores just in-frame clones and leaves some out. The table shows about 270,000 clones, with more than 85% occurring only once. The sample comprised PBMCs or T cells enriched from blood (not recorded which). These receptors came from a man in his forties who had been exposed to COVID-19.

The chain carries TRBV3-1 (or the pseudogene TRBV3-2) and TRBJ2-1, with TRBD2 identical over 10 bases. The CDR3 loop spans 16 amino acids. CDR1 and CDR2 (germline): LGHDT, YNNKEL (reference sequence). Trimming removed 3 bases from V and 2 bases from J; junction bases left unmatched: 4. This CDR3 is CASSHSSGRAYNEQFF. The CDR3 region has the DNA TGTGCCAGCAGCCACTCAAGCGGGAGGGCCTACAATGAGCAGTTCTTC.

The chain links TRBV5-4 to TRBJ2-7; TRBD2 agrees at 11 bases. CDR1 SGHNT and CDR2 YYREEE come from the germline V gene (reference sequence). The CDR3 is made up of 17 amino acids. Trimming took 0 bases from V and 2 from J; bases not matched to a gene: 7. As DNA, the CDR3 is TGTGCCAGCAGCTTGGGACGCCGACTAGCGGGAACCTACGAGCAGTACTTC. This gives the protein CASSLGRRLAGTYEQYF.

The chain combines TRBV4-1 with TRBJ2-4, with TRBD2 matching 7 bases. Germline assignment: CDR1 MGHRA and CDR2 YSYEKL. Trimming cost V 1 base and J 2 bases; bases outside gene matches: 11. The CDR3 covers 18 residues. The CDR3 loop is CASSQVVRTRESKNIQYF. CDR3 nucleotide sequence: TGCGCCAGCAGCCAAGTAGTCCGAACGCGGGAGTCCAAAAACATTCAGTACTTC.

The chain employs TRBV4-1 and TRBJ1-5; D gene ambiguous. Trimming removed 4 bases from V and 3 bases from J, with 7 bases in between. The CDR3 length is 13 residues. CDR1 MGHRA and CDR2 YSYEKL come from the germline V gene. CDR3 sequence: CASSPSINQPQHF. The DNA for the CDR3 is TGCGCCAGCAGCCCGAGCATCAATCAGCCCCAGCATTTT.

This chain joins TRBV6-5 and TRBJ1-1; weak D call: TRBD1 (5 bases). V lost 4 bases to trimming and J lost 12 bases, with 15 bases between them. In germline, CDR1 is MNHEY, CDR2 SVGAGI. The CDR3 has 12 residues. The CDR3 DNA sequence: TGTGCCAGCAGTTCACGGCGGGGGGTACCTTTCTTT. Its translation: CASSSRRGVPFF.

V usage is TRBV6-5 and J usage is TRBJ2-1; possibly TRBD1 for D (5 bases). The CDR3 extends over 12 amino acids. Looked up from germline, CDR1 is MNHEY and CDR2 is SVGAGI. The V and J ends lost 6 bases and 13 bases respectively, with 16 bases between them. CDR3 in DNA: TGTGCCAGCAGGGCCCCAGGACAAGGCCAGTTCTTC. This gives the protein CASRAPGQGQFF.

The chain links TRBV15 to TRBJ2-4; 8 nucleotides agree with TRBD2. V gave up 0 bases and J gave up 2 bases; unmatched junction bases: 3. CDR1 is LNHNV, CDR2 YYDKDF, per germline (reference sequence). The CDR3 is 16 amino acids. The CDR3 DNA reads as TGTGCCACCAGCAGAGAACTAGCGGAGCCCAAAAACATTCAGTACTTC. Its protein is CATSRELAEPKNIQYF.

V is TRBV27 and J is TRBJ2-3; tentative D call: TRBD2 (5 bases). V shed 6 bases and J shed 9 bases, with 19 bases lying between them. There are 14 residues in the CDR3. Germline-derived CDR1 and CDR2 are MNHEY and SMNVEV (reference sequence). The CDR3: CASRSGYDGQTQYF. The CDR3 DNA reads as TGTGCCAGCAGAAGCGGTTACGACGGCCAAACGCAGTATTTT.

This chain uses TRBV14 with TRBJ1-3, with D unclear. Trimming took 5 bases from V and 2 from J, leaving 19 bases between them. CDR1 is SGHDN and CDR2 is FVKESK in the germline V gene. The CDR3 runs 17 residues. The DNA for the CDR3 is TGTGCCAGCAGCTTCCGCTTTTACATACTAACTGGAAACACCATATATTTT. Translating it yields CASSFRFYILTGNTIYF.

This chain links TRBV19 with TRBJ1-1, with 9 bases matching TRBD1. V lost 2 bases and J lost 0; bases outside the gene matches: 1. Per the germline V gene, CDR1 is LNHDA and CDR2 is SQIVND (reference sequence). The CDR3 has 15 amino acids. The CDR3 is CASSIRDRVNTEAFF. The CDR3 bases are TGTGCCAGTAGTATAAGGGACAGGGTGAACACTGAAGCTTTCTTT.

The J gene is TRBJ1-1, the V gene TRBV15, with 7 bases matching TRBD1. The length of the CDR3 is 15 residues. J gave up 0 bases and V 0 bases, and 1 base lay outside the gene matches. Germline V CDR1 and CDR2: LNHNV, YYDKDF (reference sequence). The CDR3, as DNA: TGTGCCACCAGCAGAGAAGGGGGCTTGAACACTGAAGCTTTCTTT. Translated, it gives CATSREGGLNTEAFF.

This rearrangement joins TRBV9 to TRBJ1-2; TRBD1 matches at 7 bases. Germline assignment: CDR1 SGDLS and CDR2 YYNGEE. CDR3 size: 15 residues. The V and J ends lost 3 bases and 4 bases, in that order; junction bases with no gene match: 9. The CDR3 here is CASSDPDRAVYGYTF. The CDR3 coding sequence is TGTGCCAGCAGCGACCCCGACAGGGCGGTCTATGGCTACACCTTC.

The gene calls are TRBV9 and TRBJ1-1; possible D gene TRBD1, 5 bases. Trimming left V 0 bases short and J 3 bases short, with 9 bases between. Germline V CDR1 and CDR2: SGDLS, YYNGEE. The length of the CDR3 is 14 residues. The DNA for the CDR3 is TGTGCCAGCAGCGTAGATTGGGGGGACACTGAAGCTTTCTTT. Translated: CASSVDWGDTEAFF.

In DNA form, the CDR3 reads TGTGCCAGCAGCTTAGCAGCTAGCGGGCGTTTATACAATGAGCAGTTCTTC. This codes for CASSLAASGRLYNEQFF. The rearrangement links TRBV7-6 to TRBJ2-1; 8 bases fit TRBD2. With V trimmed by 0 bases and J by 4 bases, 8 bases remained unmatched. The length of the CDR3 is 17 residues. Germline values: CDR1 SGHVS, CDR2 FNYEAQ.

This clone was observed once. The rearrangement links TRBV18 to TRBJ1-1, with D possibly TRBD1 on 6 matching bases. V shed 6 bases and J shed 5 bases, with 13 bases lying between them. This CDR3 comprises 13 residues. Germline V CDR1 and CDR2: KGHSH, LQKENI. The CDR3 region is CASSIRGSTEAFF. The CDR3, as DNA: TGTGCCAGCTCCATCAGGGGTTCGACTGAAGCTTTCTTT.

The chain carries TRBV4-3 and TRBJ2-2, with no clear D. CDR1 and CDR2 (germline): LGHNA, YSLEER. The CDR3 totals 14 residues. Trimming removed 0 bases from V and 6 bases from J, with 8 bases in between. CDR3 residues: CASSQDQVPGELFF. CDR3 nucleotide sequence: TGCGCCAGCAGCCAAGACCAGGTCCCCGGGGAGCTGTTTTTT.

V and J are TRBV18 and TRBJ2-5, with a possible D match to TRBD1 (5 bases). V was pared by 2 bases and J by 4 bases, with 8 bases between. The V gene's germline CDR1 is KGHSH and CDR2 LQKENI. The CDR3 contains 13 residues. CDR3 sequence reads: CASSPRGGETQYF. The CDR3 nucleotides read TGTGCCAGCTCACCAAGGGGTGGAGAGACCCAGTACTTC.

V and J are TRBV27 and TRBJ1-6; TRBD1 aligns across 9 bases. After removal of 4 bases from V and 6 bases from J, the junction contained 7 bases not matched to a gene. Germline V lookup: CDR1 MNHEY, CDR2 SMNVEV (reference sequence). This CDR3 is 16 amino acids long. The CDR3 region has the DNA TGTGCCAGCAGTTCCGTGACAGGGGGTAGTAATTCACCCCTCCACTTT. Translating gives CASSSVTGGSNSPLHF.

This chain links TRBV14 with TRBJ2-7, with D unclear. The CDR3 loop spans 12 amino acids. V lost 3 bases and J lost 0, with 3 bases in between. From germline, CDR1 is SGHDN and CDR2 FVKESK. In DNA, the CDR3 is TGTGCCAGCAGCCACAGCTCCTACGAGCAGTACTTC. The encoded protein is CASSHSSYEQYF.

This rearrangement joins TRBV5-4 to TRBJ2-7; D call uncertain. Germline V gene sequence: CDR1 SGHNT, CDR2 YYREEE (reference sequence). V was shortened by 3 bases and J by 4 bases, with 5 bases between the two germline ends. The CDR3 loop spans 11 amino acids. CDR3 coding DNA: TGTGCCAGCAGCTCCACTTACGAGCAGTACTTC. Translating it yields CASSSTYEQYF.

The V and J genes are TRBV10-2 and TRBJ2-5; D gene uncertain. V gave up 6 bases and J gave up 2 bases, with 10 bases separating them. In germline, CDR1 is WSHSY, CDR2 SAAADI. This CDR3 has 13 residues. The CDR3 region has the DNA TGCGCCAGCAGCCGTACACCTCAAGAGACCCAGTACTTC. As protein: CASSRTPQETQYF.

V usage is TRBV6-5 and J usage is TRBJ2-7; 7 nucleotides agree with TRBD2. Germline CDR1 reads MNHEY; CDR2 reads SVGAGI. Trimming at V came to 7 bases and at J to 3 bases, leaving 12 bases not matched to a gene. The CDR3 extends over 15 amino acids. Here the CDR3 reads CASTSPSGNYYEQYF. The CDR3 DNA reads TGTGCCAGCACCTCACCCAGCGGGAACTACTACGAGCAGTACTTC.

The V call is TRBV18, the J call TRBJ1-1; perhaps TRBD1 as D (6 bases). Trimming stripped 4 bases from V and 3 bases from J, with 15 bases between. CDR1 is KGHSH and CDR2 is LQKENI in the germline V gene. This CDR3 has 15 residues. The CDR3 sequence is CASSRLTGAYTEAFF. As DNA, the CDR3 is TGTGCCAGCTCACGCTTGACAGGAGCGTACACTGAAGCTTTCTTT.